The text below deals with one TCR beta chain. Its antigen is unknown. This specimen belongs to a study of OX40 agonist ivuxolimab in advanced cancers. Study at large: Aged about 20 to 80 with a mean of approximately 57 years, they were approximately 80% male. The study, taken as a whole, reports: Antigens targeted by the expanded peripheral T cells were not determined. Both CD4+ and CD8+ T cell populations in blood had undergone clonal expansion by week 6 at 0.1 to 3.0 mg/kg. Expanded clones tended on average to be more numerous among CD8+ T cells than CD4+.

CDR1 and CDR2 from the germline V gene are SGHRS and YFSETQ. The CDR3 has 15 residues. Unmatched junction bases numbered 10, after V lost 4 bases and J lost 9 bases. Clones were sequenced by immunoSEQ multiplex PCR, and TCRdb holds only the in-frame ones, with some missing. This sample has tens of thousands of clones; approximately 91% occur once, and the top ten carry about 0.71%. The material was CD4+ or CD8+ T cells sorted from blood, obtained in a trial of the OX40 agonist ivuxolimab. V gene TRBV5-1 combines with J gene TRBJ2-4, with TRBD1 identical over 10 bases. The clonotype was recovered from an adult with an advanced solid tumor such as melanoma, head and neck, liver or kidney cancer. CDR3 protein: CASSPPGTGDGIQYF. The CDR3 nucleotides are TGCGCCAGCAGCCCTCCGGGGACAGGGGATGGCATTCAGTACTTC.